This T cell receptor beta chain was documented in a study of blood T cell repertoires in COVID-19 (dated by TCRdb to 2020 to 2021). About the investigation overall: Samples covering the acute and convalescent phases of COVID-19 were provided by collaborators in the United States, Italy and Spain. A de-identified subject ID, COVID-19 status, age in years and sex were almost always included in the sample metadata. Subjects who had been exposed to COVID-19, were actively infected with it, or had recovered from it provided the deeply sampled blood TCRbeta repertoires that made up the dataset. The prospective study material was composed of cDNA or gDNA derived from T cells, B-cell-depleted T cells, or PBMCs. Where available, HLA class I and class II types were obtained from metadata supplied by the sample provider rather than from assay-based typing. The repertoires were made available in a free public database intended to serve as a resource for research on the immune response to SARS-CoV-2. The samples were drawn from the first 160 participants of the ongoing ImmuneRACE study and from some 1,300 subjects provided by 6 global collaborators.

As for this clone: Its recognized antigen is unknown. No base-level quality is on record; no much larger clone is a single base apart.

TCRbeta CDR3 regions were amplified from genomic DNA using the immunoSEQ Assay, a bias-controlled multiplex PCR. Per the authors' processing: The number of nucleated cells in each sample was estimated by amplification of reference gene primers within the assay. Sequence reads were collapsed and filtered to measure the absolute abundance of every unique TCRbeta CDR3 rearrangement. Productive Simpson clonality was computed per sample as the square root of Simpson's diversity index over productive rearrangements. The table comes from immuneACCESS by way of TCRdb, which keeps in-frame sequences with V and J called. Part of the clones is missing from these tables; in studies checked, under half for an unresolved V gene and the rest for unknown reasons. V and J calls and clone size are given by that table; D and trimming were obtained from the DNA. This sample comprises under 250,000 clones, roughly 80% of them detected only once. Together, the top ten hold over 2.5% of the sample.

Summary of the overall study and its limitations: Clinical and demographic metadata were provided uncurated, with the amount varying by source and participant.

Samples from volunteer blood donors who had recovered from COVID-19 were contributed by a second Seattle source. The collaborating institutions used their own protocols to collect whole blood in K2EDTA tubes. For TCRbeta analysis, collaborator samples were shipped as frozen whole blood, as isolated PBMCs, or as DNA extracted from either sample type. The TCR comes from a woman under 40 who had recovered from COVID-19. Sample: peripheral blood.

The CDR3 sequence is CASSITGQVTYEQYF. The DNA is TGTGCCAGTAGTATAACGGGACAGGTAACCTACGAGCAGTACTTC. The V and J genes are TRBV19 and TRBJ2-7; 8 bases in between match TRBD1. Germline trimming: 2 bases from V, 2 bases from J; junction bases outside gene matches: 5. Counted from cysteine to phenylalanine, this CDR3 has 15 amino acids. Only the CDR3 DNA is retained, 45 bases long and in frame from the first base. CDR1 and CDR2 are drawn from the germline V gene (reference sequence): LNHDA, SQIVND.